This T cell receptor (beta chain) was observed in a study of cytomegalovirus exposure and HLA in healthy donors (dated by TCRdb to 2015 to 2018). With regard to the full study: According to an earlier analysis of 587 of the donors, some 180 million T cells yielded roughly 110 million unique TCR beta sequences and 276 Gb of sequence data. A separate validation cohort of roughly 130 different subjects was used in addition to the 666-subject first cohort. The number of donors typed differed by locus, with about 629-630 for A, B, C, DRB1 and DQB1, more than 500 for DQA1, 600 to 610 for DPA1, and 400 to 490 for DPB1. Donor age, sex, ethnicity and CMV serostatus were compiled together with the repertoire data. Roughly five DR-DQ haplotypes were handled as single units for association and clustering, since linkage in the cohort was strong. All discovery cohort repertoires had been generated using a single sequencing platform. The study profiled the T cell repertoires of 666 subjects by immunosequencing and related them to cytomegalovirus serostatus. Among some 400 genotyped donors of the cohort, an average of about 220,000 unique TCR beta nucleotide sequences was sequenced per donor, of which about 19% were non-productive. An early release covering roughly 600 HLA-typed donors comprised about 320 gigabases of sequencing data and tens of millions of unique TCR sequences. Rather than using new phenotypic data, the later analysis identified candidate immune exposures from TCR beta sequences and from how often those sequences occurred across donors. A later genetic analysis took genome-wide SNP genotypes for about 65% of the roughly 670 donors and used that subset as a discovery cohort. To predict cytomegalovirus infection status, the study brought together high-throughput TCR immunosequencing, statistical association of individual TCRs with disease status, and machine learning. Class I and class II HLA loci were covered by the typing at four-digit resolution. The aim of the study was to test whether cataloging public T cell receptors could identify signatures of past pathogen exposure. Among the roughly 380 genotyped donors, approximately 77% belonged to the genetic ancestry cluster associated with self-reported Caucasian donors. To decide whether each TCR beta V gene segment behaved as functional or pseudogenic, an earlier analysis of 587 of the donors relied on high-throughput TCR beta sequencing. A later analysis re-analyzed previously published TCR beta repertoires from roughly 690 donors and added high-resolution HLA genotyping to study TCR occurrence patterns.

Worth noting for this clone: The antigen this receptor binds is unknown.

Receptors were amplified or captured by the immunoSEQ multiplex PCR assay. For the multiplex PCR, a mixture combining 60 forward primers for TCR Vbeta segments and 13 reverse primers for TCR Jbeta segments was used. A multiplex PCR assay on genomic DNA amplified the CDR3 region of rearranged TCR beta genes. Amplified TCR beta libraries were sequenced as 87-base-pair reads on the Illumina HiSeq System. In the paper's pipeline: A later analysis counted around 72 million unique TCR beta chains across the roughly 700 repertoires, and 9.5 million to 11 million of these chains were shared by at least two donors. Raw reads were error-corrected and collapsed into unique sequences with a nearest-neighbor algorithm that merged closely related sequences to remove PCR and sequencing errors. V, D and J gene segments were assigned by aligning CDR3 sequences to IMGT reference sequences. For a sequence to be retained, a match of at least six nucleotides was required to both a V gene segment and a J gene segment. A rearrangement was called productive if the CDR3 had no stop codons and remained in frame with V and J, and every other rearrangement was called non-productive. Following IMGT convention, CDR3 was defined as the stretch from the second conserved V-encoded cysteine up to the conserved J-encoded phenylalanine. The earlier analysis of about 560 of the donors excluded any sequence lacking an unambiguous match to a single V gene segment. In an earlier analysis of more than 500 of the donors, a V segment was called functional when productive rearrangements were above 56.7%, and segregating when the standard deviation between donors exceeded 5%. A statistical classification framework was developed to diagnose cytomegalovirus status using the catalog of TCR beta chain sequences. A later analysis assigned V and J genes by comparing TCR nucleotide sequences with IMGT/GENE-DB human TR gene sequences. The TCRdist pipeline was used in a later analysis to assign CDR3 sequences and most-parsimonious VDJ recombination scenarios. In a later analysis, each TCR beta chain was defined by its CDR3 amino acid sequence together with its V-gene family, and reads without a unique V-gene family were excluded. A later analysis removed 592 highly shared, low-generation-probability nucleotide sequences to deal with suspected cross-contamination and a sequencing artifact. In a later analysis, a clonal expansion index was calculated for each public chain from normalized within-repertoire ranks of inferred template counts. Generation probabilities in a later analysis came from a VDJ recombination model fitted to out-of-frame rearrangements, and those results were checked against IGoR. A later analysis scored TCR-TCR, TCR-HLA and TCR-CMV co-occurrence with hypergeometric tests, applying a repertoire-size bias correction to TCR pairs. To estimate false discovery rates, a later analysis permuted the HLA or CMV assignments 20 times. In a later analysis, co-occurring TCRs were grouped using DBSCAN, and TCRdist sequence similarity was added for clustering within HLA-allele-positive subsets. Repertoires with fewer than 30,000 or more than 120,000 public chains, plus five repertoires with anomalous nucleotide sharing, were excluded from co-occurrence clustering. The clones in this table, taken by TCRdb from immuneACCESS, are in-frame only. Not every clone is retained; where verified, under half of the shortfall comes from an unresolved V gene, and the cause of the rest is unknown. That table gives V, J and clone size, and the DNA gave D and trimming. In this sample's table one finds over 100,000 clones. The ten most abundant clones make up roughly 3.5% of the sample.

The cohort was made up of about 610 healthy bone marrow donors. At the time of sampling, every cohort member was nominally healthy, though immune exposures that went unrecorded were likely present. The donor tested CMV seronegative and was one of the 352 seronegative cohort members. Every donor gave a peripheral blood sample, and the peripheral blood mononuclear cells from that sample were used for TCR beta sequencing. Genomic DNA was extracted from the blood cell samples with the Qiagen DNeasy Blood Extraction Kit. The full study reports these points: The classifier was reported to diagnose cytomegalovirus status with high specificity and sensitivity in both the original and validation cohorts. In an earlier analysis of some 550 of the donors, most TCR beta V segments were observed in productive rearrangements about 87% or about 30% of the time, broadly matching IMGT annotations. According to the authors, the approach could potentially be generalized to other disease states and immunological phenotypes. Because some donors lacked HLA typing at each locus, the association tests relied only on the typed subset. According to a later genetic analysis, donors in an Asian-associated ancestry cluster had fewer N-insertions in productive TCRs than the approximately 690-donor mean. Roughly uniform sequencing depth across donors was assumed in presence/absence analyses, although this assumption may not hold. CMV serostatus was the only immune exposure information available for the cohort. According to a later analysis, parvovirus B19, influenza, CMV and Epstein-Barr virus appeared linked to several top co-occurrence clusters. In this cohort, only TCR beta chains were sequenced, and detectable features were limited by the absence of alpha or paired-chain data. Specific HLA alleles were associated with over 15,000 TCR beta sequences at a false discovery rate of 0.05 in a later analysis. In a later analysis, most CMV-associated TCR beta chains were found to appear HLA-restricted, with HLA associations seemingly driven largely by CMV exposure. V-gene and J-gene trimming of TCR beta chains was associated with a missense DCLRE1C variant in a later genetic analysis, and the association was replicated in an independent cohort. Correlated functional status among segregating V segments might reflect linkage disequilibrium, but an unknown experimental factor could not be ruled out. The study listed 164 TCR beta chains as associated with cytomegalovirus. A further reported finding was that TCR beta sequences accurately predicted the HLA-A and HLA-B alleles for most subjects in the first cohort. Because counts were too low, more than 15 rarely observed V segments, including chromosome 9 orphons, were left out of the earlier analysis of 587 of the donors. Three of the identified cytomegalovirus-associated TCR beta chains were confirmed in vitro to be specific for cytomegalovirus antigens. A group of highly shared sequence variants was considered likely to be a technical artifact of the sequencing pipeline. In a later analysis, TCR association rates were found to vary across HLA loci, with the most associated TCRs seen for DRB1 alleles and the fewest for HLA-C alleles. Most TCR sequences were observed very rarely across donors, whereas some public TCRs were present in many individuals. In a later analysis, HLA-associated TCR beta chains showed more clonal expansion and lower generation probabilities than non-associated chains that were equally common. Assigning TCR associations to individual alleles was difficult when HLA alleles, especially DR and DQ, strongly co-occurred.

This clonotype was obtained from a man aged 25 to 45 in good health and CMV-seronegative. Sequencing input: PBMCs.

Here the CDR3 is given as CASRRPTSLYEQYF. Read as DNA, the sequence is TGTGCCAGCAGGCGACCGACATCTCTCTACGAGCAGTACTTC. The V and J genes are TRBV21-1 and TRBJ2-7; TRBD1 reflects the table's D call only, with no check against the DNA. TRBV21-1 is an annotated pseudogene. Including the terminal cysteine and phenylalanine, the CDR3 comprises 14 residues. Of all the DNA, just the CDR3 is kept, 42 bases in frame from base 1.